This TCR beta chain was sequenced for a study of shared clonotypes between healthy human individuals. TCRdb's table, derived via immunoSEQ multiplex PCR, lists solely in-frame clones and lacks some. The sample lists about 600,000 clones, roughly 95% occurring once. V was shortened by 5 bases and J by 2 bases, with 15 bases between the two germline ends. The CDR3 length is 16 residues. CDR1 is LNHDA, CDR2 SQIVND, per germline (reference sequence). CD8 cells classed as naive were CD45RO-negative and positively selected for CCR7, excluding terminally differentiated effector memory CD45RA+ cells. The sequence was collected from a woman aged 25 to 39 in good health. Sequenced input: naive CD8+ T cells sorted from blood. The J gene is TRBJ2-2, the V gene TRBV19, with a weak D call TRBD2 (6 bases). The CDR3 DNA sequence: TGTGCCAGTAGTTCACCCCGGGACTTTAACACCGGGGAGCTGTTTTTT. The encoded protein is CASSSPRDFNTGELFF.